These 30 T cell receptor beta chains came from one sample sequenced in a study of T cells in tumors after PD-1 blockade. Here immunoSEQ multiplex PCR was the method, and the copy in TCRdb shows in-frame clones only, minus some. The sample holds nearly 25,000 clones, about 84% seen once. The sample in question was PBMCs, obtained after anti-PD-1 treatment. All receptors derive from a human donor with basal cell carcinoma.

This chain joins TRBV14 and TRBJ1-1; D unclear. Per germline, CDR1 SGHDN and CDR2 FVKESK. CDR3 size: 13 residues. V lost 2 bases, J lost 3 bases, and 7 bases lay in between. DNA of the CDR3: TGTGCCAGCAGCCAACGACGGGACACTGAAGCTTTCTTT. Protein product: CASSQRRDTEAFF.

The gene calls are TRBV5-1 and TRBJ2-2; D remains ambiguous. The CDR3 is made up of 14 amino acids. The V gene's germline CDR1 is SGHRS and CDR2 YFSETQ. Trimming took off 7 bases at V and 4 bases at J, with 14 bases between the two ends. CDR3 amino acids: CASLPGPLTGELFF. The DNA for the CDR3 is TGCGCCAGCTTGCCGGGCCCACTCACCGGGGAGCTGTTTTTT.

On this clone: An end of the junction differs from the germline gene, which may be a read error. V gene TRBV27 combines with J gene TRBJ2-7; 7 bases fit TRBD1. There are 15 residues in the CDR3. Per germline, CDR1 MNHEY and CDR2 SMNVEV (reference sequence). This chain's CDR3 is CASSSPGTASNEQYF. The CDR3 DNA sequence: TGTGCCAGCAGTTCACCCGGGACAGCCTCCAACGAGCAGTACTTC.

The rearrangement joins TRBV7-9 to TRBJ2-5, with D unresolved. V lost 1 base to trimming and J lost 0 bases, with 6 bases between them. CDR1 and CDR2 (germline): SEHNR, FQNEAQ (reference sequence). CDR3 length equals 14 residues. The CDR3 here is CASSLGGHQETQYF. CDR3 bases: TGTGCCAGCAGCTTAGGCGGACACCAAGAGACCCAGTACTTC.

The chain employs TRBV13 and TRBJ2-7; D gene unclear. CDR1 and CDR2 from the germline V gene are PRHDT and FYEKMQ (reference sequence). V was trimmed by 2 bases and J by 0 bases, leaving 14 bases between them. The CDR3 extends over 16 amino acids. The CDR3 DNA follows: TGTGCCAGCAGCTTAAGGATGGGGAAGGGCTCCTACGAGCAGTACTTC. This sequence encodes CASSLRMGKGSYEQYF.

V usage is TRBV11-1 and J usage is TRBJ2-1; D is possibly TRBD2 (6 bases). The germline V and J ends were trimmed by 5 bases and 0 bases, with 14 bases remaining between them. There are 16 residues in the CDR3. Germline values: CDR1 SGHAT, CDR2 FQDESV (reference sequence). The CDR3 region has the DNA TGTGCCAGCAGCCGTCGGATGGGGGGCTCCTACAATGAGCAGTTCTTC. Protein product: CASSRRMGGSYNEQFF.

The chain combines TRBV3-1 (or the pseudogene TRBV3-2) with TRBJ1-1, with D possibly being TRBD1 (6 bases). V was shortened by 6 bases and J by 5 bases, with 13 bases between the two germline ends. The CDR3 loop spans 13 amino acids. CDR1 and CDR2 (germline): LGHDT, YNNKEL (reference sequence). The CDR3 sequence is CASSPRGRTEAFF. In nucleotides, the CDR3 is TGTGCCAGCAGTCCGCGGGGGCGGACTGAAGCTTTCTTT.

V is TRBV6-1 and J is TRBJ1-2; 7 bases match TRBD1. Trimming removed 2 bases from V and 8 bases from J; junction bases left unmatched: 8. Looked up from germline, CDR1 is MNHNS and CDR2 is SASEGT. The CDR3 has 14 amino acids. The CDR3 DNA reads TGTGCCAGCAGTGAAAATAGAGGGGGCCTCGGCTACACCTTC. It is translated as CASSENRGGLGYTF.

V usage is TRBV6-1 and J usage is TRBJ1-5; D call uncertain. In germline, CDR1 is MNHNS, CDR2 SASEGT. Between the trimmed V and J ends, which lost 2 bases and 0 bases, there was a span of 11 bases. The CDR3 totals 16 residues. The CDR3, as DNA: TGTGCCAGCAGTGAACGTGTACGTGTTAGCAATCAGCCCCAGCATTTT. Translating gives CASSERVRVSNQPQHF.

J is TRBJ1-3 and V is TRBV21-1; the DNA was not used to check the table's D call, TRBD1. TRBV21-1 is a listed pseudogene. The CDR3 is 13 residues long. The CDR3 is CASSQHSGNTIYF. The DNA of the CDR3 is TGTGCCAGCAGCCAACACTCTGGAAACACCATATATTTT.

The chain carries TRBV5-6 and TRBJ1-2, with no clear D. Trimming took 5 bases from V and 4 from J, leaving 21 bases between them. The CDR3 spans 16 residues. Germline assignment: CDR1 SGHDT and CDR2 YYEEEE. CDR3 sequence (DNA): TGTGCCAGCAGACCCACCTTAGGAAGGGCTACCTATGGCTACACCTTC. Its translation: CASRPTLGRATYGYTF. Full variable domain (outside the CDR3, taken from reference TRBV5-6 and TRBJ1-2): DAGVTQSPTHLIKTRGQQVTLRCSPKSGHDTVSWYQQALGQGPQFIFQYYEEEERQRGNFPDRFSGHQFPNYSSELNVNALLLGDSALYLCASRPTLGRATYGYTFGSGTRLTVV.

The rearrangement uses TRBV5-6 and TRBJ2-5; the D gene is possibly TRBD1 (5 bases). Germline-derived CDR1 and CDR2 are SGHDT and YYEEEE. V lost 2 bases to trimming and J lost 1 base, with 12 bases between them. This CDR3 has 15 residues. The CDR3: CASSLVGRAQETQYF. CDR3 nucleotides: TGTGCCAGCAGCTTAGTCGGCAGGGCCCAAGAGACCCAGTACTTC.

The sample holds a few counts of this clone. V and J are TRBV7-6 and TRBJ2-3, with D unresolved. Germline CDR1 SGHVS, CDR2 FNYEAQ. V lost 5 bases and J lost 1, with 10 bases in between. This CDR3 has 14 residues. For the CDR3, the DNA is TGTGCCAGCAGCCCAAGCATAGGCACAGATACGCAGTATTTT. Protein sequence: CASSPSIGTDTQYF.

The chain employs TRBV30 and TRBJ1-5; D is uncertain. Trimming took 0 bases from V and 4 from J, leaving 13 bases between them. Germline lookup yields CDR1 GTSNPN and CDR2 SVGIG (reference sequence). The CDR3 covers 15 residues. The CDR3 is CAWSVPSSRNQPQHF. CDR3 DNA: TGTGCCTGGAGTGTACCGAGCAGCCGTAATCAGCCCCAGCATTTT.

The chain joins TRBV14 to TRBJ2-1; TRBD2 matches 8 bases. Germline V gene data show CDR1 as SGHDN and CDR2 as FVKESK. This CDR3 region has 15 residues. V shed 4 bases and J 5 bases; nucleotides not matched to a gene: 7. The CDR3 here is CASSPSAGANNEQFF. CDR3 nucleotide sequence: TGTGCCAGCAGCCCCTCAGCGGGGGCGAACAATGAGCAGTTCTTC.

This chain uses TRBV5-6 with TRBJ1-4, with D possibly TRBD1 on 5 matching bases. The CDR3 spans 16 residues. In germline, CDR1 is SGHDT, CDR2 YYEEEE. Trimming took off 4 bases at V and 3 bases at J, with 16 bases between the two ends. Here the CDR3 reads CASSRVPGSPNEKLFF. The CDR3 DNA is TGTGCCAGCAGCCGCGTACCAGGGTCACCTAATGAAAAACTGTTTTTT.

The chain joins TRBV4-1 to TRBJ1-5, with 8 bases fitting TRBD1. Trimming took 3 bases from V and 4 from J; bases not matched to a gene: 8. The CDR3 contains 16 residues. Germline V gene lookup returns CDR1 MGHRA and CDR2 YSYEKL. In DNA, the CDR3 is TGCGCCAGCAGCCAGCTGCAGGGGGCAAGAAATCAGCCCCAGCATTTT. Encoded protein: CASSQLQGARNQPQHF.

The CDR3 nucleotides are TGTGCCAGCGAGTTCGCGAACACCGGGGAGCTGTTTTTT. It translates to CASEFANTGELFF. The chain recombines TRBV2 with TRBJ2-2, with no clear D. Germline lookup yields CDR1 SNHLY and CDR2 FYNNEI. Trimming pared 8 bases from V and 0 bases from J, leaving 7 bases between. This CDR3 is 13 amino acids long.

The chain links TRBV6-6 to TRBJ2-5, with a tentative D call TRBD1 (6 bases). The CDR3 consists of 13 residues. V dropped 9 bases and J dropped 7 bases, with 18 bases sitting between them. Germline CDR1 MNHNY, CDR2 SVGAGI (reference sequence). The CDR3 nucleotides are TGTGCCAGTCAAACAGGGAAATTGGCGACCCAGTACTTC. This sequence encodes CASQTGKLATQYF.

J is TRBJ2-1 and V is TRBV27, with TRBD2 matching over 12 bases. Looked up from germline, CDR1 is MNHEY and CDR2 is SMNVEV (reference sequence). This CDR3 is built from 18 residues. V gave up 3 bases and J gave up 13 bases; unmatched junction bases: 19. The CDR3 bases are TGTGCCAGCAGTTTTAGGACAATACCTAGCGGGGGGGCCGTAAGACAGTTCTTC. Protein product: CASSFRTIPSGGAVRQFF.

The chain links TRBV6-1 to TRBJ2-5; the D is unclear. Per the germline V gene, CDR1 is MNHNS and CDR2 is SASEGT. The V end lost 1 base, the J end lost 4 bases, and 7 bases lay between the germline ends. This CDR3 has 13 amino acids. For the CDR3, the DNA is TGTGCCAGCAGTGAAGTCGTCCGAGAGACCCAGTACTTC. Its translation: CASSEVVRETQYF.

This clone was observed once. The chain is built from TRBV9 and TRBJ1-2; D gene unclear. Germline V gene data show CDR1 as SGDLS and CDR2 as YYNGEE. CDR3 size: 16 residues. Trimming cost V 4 bases and J 2 bases, with 18 bases left between them. CDR3 sequence: CASSLHQLATNYGYTF. CDR3 in DNA: TGTGCCAGCAGCCTTCACCAGCTGGCCACGAACTATGGCTACACCTTC.

The chain recombines TRBV9 with TRBJ1-2; D unclear. CDR1 SGDLS and CDR2 YYNGEE come from the germline V gene. CDR3 length equals 12 residues. Trimming left V 4 bases short and J 6 bases short, with 10 bases between. CDR3 sequence: CASSPRGHGYTF. CDR3 bases: TGTGCCAGCAGCCCCCGCGGGCATGGCTACACCTTC.

The chain is built from TRBV5-4 and TRBJ2-3; D unresolved. The V end lost 2 bases, the J end lost 2 bases, and 12 bases lay between the germline ends. Germline CDR1 is SGHNT and CDR2 is YYREEE (reference sequence). The CDR3 totals 15 residues. The CDR3: CASSFSGLFTDTQYF. In DNA, the CDR3 is TGTGCCAGCAGCTTTAGTGGTCTGTTCACAGATACGCAGTATTTT.

This clone has just a few counts. This chain joins TRBV30 and TRBJ1-1, with D possibly TRBD1 on 5 matching bases. The CDR3 spans 13 residues. Germline assignment: CDR1 GTSNPN and CDR2 SVGIG (reference sequence). V lost 4 bases and J lost 6, with 15 bases in between. The CDR3 loop is CAWTGGAGAEAFF. In DNA form, the CDR3 reads TGTGCCTGGACCGGAGGGGCTGGCGCTGAAGCTTTCTTT.

The rearrangement joins TRBV4-2 to TRBJ2-5, with D possibly TRBD1 on 6 matching bases. From germline, CDR1 is LGHNA and CDR2 YNFKEQ. V lost 0 bases and J lost 5, with 22 bases in between. The CDR3 is 18 amino acids. The CDR3 nucleotides read TGTGCCAGCAGCCAAGATAGTTTTACAGGGCGACCTTGGGAGACCCAGTACTTC. The encoded protein is CASSQDSFTGRPWETQYF.

The rearrangement uses TRBV5-4 and TRBJ2-3; D gene ambiguous. The V gene's germline CDR1 is SGHNT and CDR2 YYREEE (reference sequence). V shed 7 bases and J shed 2 bases, with 14 bases lying between them. The length of the CDR3 is 14 residues. CDR3 coding DNA: TGTGCCAGCGCTGATGGGGTCCACACAGATACGCAGTATTTT. Translation gives CASADGVHTDTQYF.

This clone was counted once. The chain uses TRBV5-1 and TRBJ2-7; 8 bases line up with TRBD1. Losses at the gene ends were 4 bases for V and 5 bases for J; bases not matched to a gene: 8. Germline-derived CDR1 and CDR2 are SGHRS and YFSETQ. The CDR3 has 14 residues. The CDR3 DNA reads as TGCGCCAGCAGCGTGACAGGGGTAATCAACGAGCAGTACTTC. As protein: CASSVTGVINEQYF.

V is TRBV30 and J is TRBJ2-2; TRBD2 aligns across 9 bases. V gave up 4 bases and J gave up 9 bases; unmatched junction bases: 6. Germline V lookup: CDR1 GTSNPN, CDR2 SVGIG (reference sequence). The CDR3 length is 13 residues. CDR3 in DNA: TGTGCCTGGACCGGGACTAGCATCCGGGAGCTGTTTTTT. This sequence encodes CAWTGTSIRELFF.

This rearrangement joins TRBV6-5 to TRBJ1-1; D unclear. V lost 6 bases and J lost 5, with 16 bases in between. Germline V CDR1 and CDR2: MNHEY, SVGAGI. This CDR3 spans 14 amino acids. CDR3 sequence: CASRGTWRSTEAFF. The CDR3 nucleotides are TGTGCCAGCAGGGGTACCTGGCGCTCGACTGAAGCTTTCTTT.